This T cell receptor beta chain was recorded in a study of cytomegalovirus exposure and HLA in healthy donors (dated by TCRdb to 2017 to 2019). Looking at the study overall: An earlier analysis of some 600 of the donors reported approximately 280 Gb of sequence data and around 120 million unique TCR beta sequences obtained from around 170 million T cells. Around 330 gigabases of sequencing data and around 85 million unique TCR sequences made up an early release that covered 640 HLA-typed donors. Of the 300 to 500 genotyped donors, less than 85% were placed in the genetic ancestry cluster associated with self-reported Caucasian donors. The study aimed to test whether signatures of past pathogen exposure could be identified by cataloging public T cell receptors. Using immunosequencing, the study profiled T cell repertoires from about 620 subjects and related those repertoires to cytomegalovirus serostatus. Besides the first cohort of 550 to 750 subjects, a separate validation cohort made up of roughly 120 different subjects was used. To predict cytomegalovirus infection status, the study brought together high-throughput TCR immunosequencing, statistical association of individual TCRs with disease status, and machine learning. A later analysis re-examined previously published TCR beta repertoires from 600 to 700 donors and added high-resolution HLA genotyping to investigate patterns of TCR occurrence. Rather than drawing on any new phenotypic data, the later analysis identified candidate immune exposures from TCR beta sequences and the way those sequences occurred across donors. An earlier analysis of 500 to 750 of the donors applied high-throughput TCR beta sequencing to assess whether each TCR beta V gene segment acted as functional or pseudogenic. Donor age, sex, ethnicity and CMV serostatus were collected together with the repertoire data. A later genetic analysis took genome-wide SNP genotypes for 398 of the 666 donors and used that subset as a discovery cohort. All discovery cohort repertoires had been generated on a single sequencing platform. HLA typing covered class I and class II loci at four-digit resolution. Typing coverage differed by locus: A, B, C, DRB1 and DQB1 were typed in roughly 629-640 donors, DQA1 in 500 to 550, DPA1 in some 600, and DPB1 in just under 490. Several DR-DQ haplotypes were treated as single units for association and clustering because of strong linkage in the cohort. Among some 400 genotyped donors of the cohort, an average of roughly 230,000 unique TCR beta nucleotide sequences was sequenced per donor, of which roughly 18% were non-productive.

The germline V gene yields SGHVS for CDR1 and FNYEAQ for CDR2. Unmatched junction bases come to 6, with V trimmed by 1 base and J by 3 bases. The CDR3 numbers 16 residues from cysteine through phenylalanine. The entry retains the CDR3 DNA only, 48 bases that are in frame from base 1. Paper-wide results and their limitations: In a later analysis, the rate of TCR association differed among HLA loci, with DRB1 alleles having the most associated TCRs and HLA-C alleles having the fewest. At a false discovery rate of 0.05, a later analysis linked fewer than 20,000 TCR beta sequences to specific HLA alleles. Some IMGT-functional V segments, including TRBV6-2 and TRBV6-3, could not be told apart with the 87-base-pair reads, so those segments were excluded. An earlier analysis of 587 of the donors showed that most TCR beta V segments appeared in productive rearrangements either about 87% or about 30% of the time, which broadly matched IMGT annotations. In vitro tests confirmed that three of the cytomegalovirus-associated TCR beta chains recognize cytomegalovirus antigens. Only TCR beta chains were sequenced in this cohort, and the absence of alpha or paired-chain data limited detectable features. Most TCR sequences were observed very rarely across donors, whereas some public TCRs were present in many individuals. The earlier analysis of almost 600 of the donors excluded about 16 rarely observed V segments, including chromosome 9 orphons, because counts were too low. Correlated functional status among segregating V segments might reflect linkage disequilibrium, but an unknown experimental factor could not be ruled out. The study gave a list of 150 to 200 TCR beta chains associated with cytomegalovirus. Assigning TCR associations to individual alleles was difficult when HLA alleles, especially DR and DQ, strongly co-occurred. In a later genetic analysis, a missense DCLRE1C variant was associated with V-gene and J-gene trimming of TCR beta chains, and the association was replicated in an independent cohort. In a later analysis, HLA-associated TCR beta chains were found to be more clonally expanded and to have lower generation probabilities than equally common non-associated chains. The classifier was reported to diagnose cytomegalovirus status with high specificity and sensitivity in both the original cohort and the validation cohort. A later analysis found that most CMV-associated TCR beta chains appeared HLA-restricted, with HLA associations seemingly driven largely by CMV exposure. Because HLA typing was missing for some donors at each locus, association tests included only the typed subset. Presence/absence analyses assumed roughly uniform sequencing depth across donors, an assumption that may not hold. A cluster of highly shared sequence variants was judged likely to represent a technical artifact of the sequencing pipeline. According to a later genetic analysis, donors in an Asian-associated ancestry cluster had fewer N-insertions in productive TCRs than the approximately 670-donor mean. A further reported finding was that TCR beta sequences accurately predicted the HLA-A and HLA-B alleles for most subjects in the first cohort. A later analysis reported that several top co-occurrence clusters appeared linked to parvovirus B19, influenza, CMV and Epstein-Barr virus. The authors suggested that the approach could potentially be extended to other disease states and immunological phenotypes. CMV serostatus was the only immune exposure information available for the cohort.

To prepare the library, the immunoSEQ multiplex PCR assay was applied. For the multiplex PCR, a mixture combining 60 forward primers for TCR Vbeta segments and 13 reverse primers for TCR Jbeta segments was used. The CDR3 region of rearranged TCR beta genes was amplified from genomic DNA by a multiplex PCR assay. The Illumina HiSeq System was used to sequence the amplified TCR beta libraries as 87-base-pair reads. Turning to the authors' computational methods: A later analysis counted around 72 million unique TCR beta chains across the 650 to 800 repertoires, and around 9.9 million of these chains were shared by at least two donors. A nearest-neighbor algorithm error-corrected the raw reads and collapsed the reads into unique sequences, merging closely related sequences to remove PCR and sequencing errors. V, D and J gene segments were assigned by aligning CDR3 sequences to IMGT reference sequences. Each retained sequence needed at least a six-nucleotide match to both a V gene segment and a J gene segment. A rearrangement was called productive if the CDR3 had no stop codons and remained in frame with V and J, and every other rearrangement was called non-productive. Following IMGT convention, CDR3 was defined as the stretch from the second conserved V-encoded cysteine up to the conserved J-encoded phenylalanine. The earlier analysis of about 640 of the donors excluded any sequence lacking an unambiguous match to a single V gene segment. An earlier analysis of 587 of the donors classified V segments as functional when productive rearrangements were above 56.7% and as segregating when the standard deviation between donors was above 5%. A statistical classification framework was built to diagnose cytomegalovirus status from the catalog of TCR beta chain sequences. A later analysis assigned V and J genes by comparing TCR nucleotide sequences with IMGT/GENE-DB human TR gene sequences. A later analysis assigned CDR3 sequences and most-parsimonious VDJ recombination scenarios with the TCRdist pipeline. In a later analysis, each TCR beta chain was defined by its CDR3 amino acid sequence together with its V-gene family, and reads without a unique V-gene family were excluded. To address suspected cross-contamination and a sequencing artifact, a later analysis removed under 600 highly shared, low-generation-probability nucleotide sequences. A later analysis calculated a clonal expansion index for each public chain from normalized within-repertoire ranks of inferred template counts. Generation probabilities in a later analysis came from a VDJ recombination model fitted to out-of-frame rearrangements, and those results were checked against IGoR. Hypergeometric tests were used in a later analysis to score TCR-TCR, TCR-HLA and TCR-CMV co-occurrence, with a repertoire-size bias correction applied to the TCR pairs. False discovery rates were estimated in a later analysis by permuting HLA or CMV assignments 20 times. In a later analysis, co-occurring TCRs were grouped using DBSCAN, and TCRdist sequence similarity was added for clustering within HLA-allele-positive subsets. Repertoires with fewer than 30,000 or more than 120,000 public chains, plus five repertoires with anomalous nucleotide sharing, were excluded from co-occurrence clustering. This is the immuneACCESS table as TCRdb keeps it, with only in-frame sequences that have V and J called. A part of the clones is gone; compared with another copy, unresolved V genes explain less than half, and the rest is unexplained. V, J and clone size reflect that table, while D and trimming were determined from the DNA. Here the sample has around 61,000 clones; almost 70% occur a single time. Together, the top ten hold less than 20% of the sample.

Points on this clone: The clone's antigen remains unknown. No much larger clone is present one base from it, and per-base qualities are unavailable.

The cohort was made up of approximately 670 healthy bone marrow donors. At the time of sampling, all cohort members were nominally healthy, though unrecorded immune exposures were likely present. The donor was CMV seropositive and was included in the group of around 300 seropositive cohort members. Each donor provided a peripheral blood sample, and peripheral blood mononuclear cells were used for TCR beta sequencing. Genomic DNA extraction from the blood cell samples was performed with the Qiagen DNeasy Blood Extraction Kit. The sample taken for sequencing was PBMCs. This receptor was taken from a middle-aged man in good health and CMV-seropositive. Recombination connected TRBV7-6 to TRBJ2-1; TRBD2 lines up with 7 middle nucleotides. The DNA sequence is TGTGCCAGCAGCTTAGAAGCACTAGCGAACTACAATGAGCAGTTCTTC. Its coded protein is CASSLEALANYNEQFF.